This T cell receptor (beta chain) derives from a study of T cells in Graves' hyperthyroidism and ophthalmopathy. V shed 0 bases and J shed 5 bases, with 9 bases lying between them. This CDR3 contains 14 residues. Germline CDR1 reads SGDLS; CDR2 reads YYNGEE. Amplification yielded TCR beta CDR3 regions, with RNA transcripts as the source. A set of HTBI primers served as the primers for a first-round RT-PCR of the TCR CDR3. TCRdb fed the multiplex PCR reads into MiXCR, producing one record per CDR3 protein. The sample consists of around 500,000 distinct CDR3 sequences, about 22% of them appearing once. The clonotype was recovered from a woman aged 70-85 years with Graves' ophthalmopathy. The sequencing input was blood. This chain uses TRBV9 with TRBJ2-1; D unresolved. The CDR3 DNA reads as TGTGCCAGCAGCGTAGATCCGACGAACAATGAGCAGTTCTTC. Protein sequence: CASSVDPTNNEQFF.